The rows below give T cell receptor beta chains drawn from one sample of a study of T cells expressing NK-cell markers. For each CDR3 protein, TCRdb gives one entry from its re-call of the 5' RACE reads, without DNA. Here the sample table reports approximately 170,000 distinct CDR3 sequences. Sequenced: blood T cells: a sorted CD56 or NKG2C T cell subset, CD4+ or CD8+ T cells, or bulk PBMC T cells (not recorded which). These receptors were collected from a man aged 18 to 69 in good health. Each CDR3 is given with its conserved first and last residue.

CASSLGGGHQTDTQYF	TRBV7-3	TRBJ2-3	16
CASSPEGPEAFF	TRBV13	TRBJ1-1	12
CASRSVLDEQFF	TRBV6-6	TRBJ2-1	12
CASSIGTGNYEQYF	TRBV19	TRBJ2-7	14
CASGSDRNTEAFF	TRBV12-5	TRBJ1-1	13
CASSQEFRTNRIYNEQFF	TRBV4-2	TRBJ2-1	18
CASSLGGGLWSQPSTDTQYF	TRBV5-4	TRBJ2-3	20
CASSLAGEAFF	TRBV5-4	TRBJ1-1	11
CASSYDADRYGVFF	TRBV6-2/TRBV6-3	TRBJ1-4	14
CASSRHMRTSGEETQYF	TRBV27	TRBJ2-5	17
CASSIFADTVNQPQHF	TRBV19	TRBJ1-5	16
CASSVAGGNEQFF	TRBV11-1	TRBJ2-1	13
CASTVRGTYNEQFF	TRBV12-3/TRBV12-4	TRBJ2-1	14
CVSSSGWGNTEAFF	TRBV2	TRBJ1-1	14
CASGPSGRRNYEQYF	TRBV6-1	TRBJ2-7	15
CSAWSSYNEQFF	TRBV29-1	TRBJ2-1	12
CSADDRGLSNEQFF	TRBV20-1	TRBJ2-1	14
CATSGIGRETQYF	TRBV24-1	TRBJ2-5	13
CASSSRQESSPLHF	TRBV13	TRBJ1-6	14
CASSRQDGLGAPLHF	TRBV12-3/TRBV12-4	TRBJ1-6	15
CASSLDWFRGGRGKAEAFF	TRBV5-1	TRBJ1-1	19
CASSFTGTGFNYGYTF	TRBV7-8	TRBJ1-2	16
CASRGTSGGEILSTDTQYF	TRBV12-3/TRBV12-4	TRBJ2-3	19
CASSLGAGRESTDTQYF	TRBV7-9	TRBJ2-3	17
CASSATGTPGIEAFF	TRBV9	TRBJ1-1	15
CASGTGGDQPQHF	TRBV5-6	TRBJ1-5	13
CATRQGQSYEQYF	TRBV15	TRBJ2-7	13
CSATTGQGADQPQHF	TRBV20-1	TRBJ1-5	15
CSASDAGAANEQFF	TRBV20-1	TRBJ2-1	14